The next 8 T cell receptor beta chains were all read from a single sample in a study of Ad26.COV2.S vaccination and SARS-CoV-2 variants (dated by TCRdb to about 2021). The method behind the library was the immunoSEQ multiplex PCR assay. TCRdb carries this immuneACCESS record with in-frame sequences only. Its versions omit some clonotypes, under half of them owing to an unresolved V gene in the studies checked, with the rest unexplained. The sample data list 350,000 to 400,000 clones, and about 88% of these were observed just once. The ten largest make up approximately 3.7% of the sample. The treatment or condition label of this sample denotes: some 20 received Ad26.COV2.S at low or high dose, single or two shots; 5 received placebo; per-sample allocation not given. For vaccine and placebo recipients, repertoires were sequenced using samples collected on day 63 after the first injection. The source was peripheral blood, collected in a trial of Ad26.COV2.S vaccine versus placebo. The receptors derive from a person between 18 and 65 years old who received the Ad26.COV2.S COVID-19 vaccine or a placebo.

The rearrangement links TRBV19 to TRBJ2-7; D may match TRBD1 or TRBD2 (5 bases each). V lost 5 bases, J lost 2 bases, and 16 bases lay in between. Germline V gene data show CDR1 as LNHDA and CDR2 as SQIVND (reference sequence). The CDR3 totals 15 residues. The CDR3 sequence is CASSARDAGAYEQYF. The CDR3 bases are TGTGCCAGTAGTGCTCGGGACGCCGGTGCCTACGAGCAGTACTTC.

The V and J genes are TRBV4-1 and TRBJ1-6, with TRBD1 identical over 10 bases. V shed 2 bases, J shed 10 bases, and the junction held 5 bases outside the gene matches. This CDR3 spans 15 amino acids. From germline, CDR1 is MGHRA and CDR2 YSYEKL. CDR3 DNA sequence: TGCGCCAGCAGCCAAACGACAGGGGGCGTCTCACCCCTCCACTTT. Residues: CASSQTTGGVSPLHF.

The chain is built from TRBV7-6 and TRBJ2-2, with no clear D. This CDR3 spans 14 amino acids. Trimming took off 3 bases at V and 1 base at J, with 6 bases between the two ends. Germline assignment: CDR1 SGHVS and CDR2 FNYEAQ. Written as DNA, the CDR3 is TGTGCCAGCAGCTTTAACGGGAACACCGGGGAGCTGTTTTTT. Translation gives CASSFNGNTGELFF. Looking up the rest from reference TRBV7-6 and TRBJ2-2 gives the full variable domain: GAGVSQSPRYKVTKRGQDVALRCDPISGHVSLYWYRQALGQGPEFLTYFNYEAQQDKSGLPNDRFSAERPEGSISTLTIQRTEQRDSAMYRCASSFNGNTGELFFGEGSRLTVL.

The chain uses TRBV4-1 and TRBJ1-5, with a tentative D call TRBD1 (6 bases). CDR1 and CDR2 (germline): MGHRA, YSYEKL. Trimming left V 0 bases short and J 3 bases short, with 9 bases between. This CDR3 spans 15 amino acids. As DNA, the CDR3 is TGCGCCAGCAGCCAAGAAGACAGGCTCAATCAGCCCCAGCATTTT. Translation: CASSQEDRLNQPQHF.

The chain has TRBV5-4 and TRBJ1-1, with TRBD1 matching over 7 bases. This CDR3 comprises 16 residues. CDR1 is SGHNT, CDR2 YYREEE, per germline (reference sequence). Trimming at V came to 3 bases and at J to 3 bases, leaving 11 bases not matched to a gene. The CDR3 DNA is TGTGCCAGCAGCTCCCACAGGGGAGTGTTGGACACTGAAGCTTTCTTT. Encoded protein: CASSSHRGVLDTEAFF.

This clone was seen more than once but under ten times. J is TRBJ1-2 and V is TRBV6-5, with D perhaps TRBD1 (6 bases). CDR1 and CDR2 (germline): MNHEY, SVGAGI. The V and J ends lost 6 bases and 7 bases respectively, with 15 bases between them. The CDR3 runs 13 residues. This chain's CDR3 is CASRKGGDIGYTF. Here the CDR3 DNA reads TGTGCCAGCAGGAAAGGGGGGGACATTGGCTACACCTTC.

The chain links TRBV12-3 or TRBV12-4 to TRBJ1-1, with a weak D call TRBD1 (6 bases). CDR3 length equals 13 residues. The V end was cut by 8 bases, the J end by 5 bases, with 15 bases between. The CDR3 DNA reads as TGTGCCAGCCGAGACGCAACAGGGACTGAAGCTTTCTTT. Protein product: CASRDATGTEAFF.

CDR3 loop: CASSGTSGEYEQYF. CDR3 nucleotide sequence: TGTGCCAGCAGTGGGACTAGCGGGGAGTACGAGCAGTACTTC. This chain uses TRBV7-9 with TRBJ2-7; 13 bases are a match to TRBD2. Germline assignment: CDR1 SEHNR and CDR2 FQNEAQ (reference sequence). The CDR3 runs to 14 residues. V was pared by 6 bases and J by 4 bases, with 3 bases of the junction left unmatched.